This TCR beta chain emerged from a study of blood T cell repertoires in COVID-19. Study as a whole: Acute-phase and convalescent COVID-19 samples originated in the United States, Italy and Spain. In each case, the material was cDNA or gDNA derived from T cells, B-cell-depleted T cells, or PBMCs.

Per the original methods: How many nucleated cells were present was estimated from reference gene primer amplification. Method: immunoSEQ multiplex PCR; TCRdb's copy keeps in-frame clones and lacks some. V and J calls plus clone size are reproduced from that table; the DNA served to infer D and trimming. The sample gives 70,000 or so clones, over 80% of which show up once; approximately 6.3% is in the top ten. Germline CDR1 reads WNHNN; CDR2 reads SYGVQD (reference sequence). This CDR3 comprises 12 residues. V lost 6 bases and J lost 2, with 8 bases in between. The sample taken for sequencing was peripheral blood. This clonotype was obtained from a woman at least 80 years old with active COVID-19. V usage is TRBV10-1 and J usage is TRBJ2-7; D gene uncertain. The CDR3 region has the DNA TGCGCCAGCAGACGACTGACCTACGAGCAGTACTTC. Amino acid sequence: CASRRLTYEQYF.